The clone carrying this T cell receptor beta chain has ten or more counts. No antigen is known for it. The sample is drawn from a study of T-cell reconstitution after alpha-beta-depleted transplantation in children. General observations from the study: Recipient T cells and thymic progenitors that survived were the source of the high TCRbeta diversity seen at day 60 in some patients.

Molecular barcoding with unique molecular identifiers was used for the TCRbeta library. TCRdb ran MiXCR on the PCR reads and lists one entry per CDR3 protein. The data show about 300,000 distinct CDR3 sequences, with about 9.4% seen just once and roughly 7.1% held by the top ten. This TCR derives from a boy in the first two years of life with acute myeloid leukemia, due to receive a stem cell transplant. This sample comprised PBMCs, obtained before TCRalphabeta/CD19-depleted stem cell transplant.

CDR3 DNA: TGTGCCAGCAGCACCTCTGGCGGGGGGGCCCCCTACGAGCAGTACTTC. This codes for CASSTSGGGAPYEQYF. V and J are TRBV7-2 and TRBJ2-7; TRBD2 matches at 9 bases. This CDR3 is 16 amino acids long. Germline lookup yields CDR1 SGHTA and CDR2 FQGNSA. V was pared by 5 bases and J by 2 bases, with 10 bases of the junction left unmatched.